This T cell receptor beta chain was profiled in a study of cytomegalovirus exposure and HLA in healthy donors. Whole-study findings and limits: TRBV6-2, TRBV6-3 and some other V segments were excluded as indistinguishable. As a later analysis revealed, most CMV-associated TCR beta chains appeared HLA-restricted.

This clone was counted a few times. Its antigen is not known. Healthy donors of bone marrow made up the group. CDR1 LNHDA and CDR2 SQIVND come from the germline V gene (reference sequence). The CDR3 has 13 residues. V lost 3 bases to trimming and J lost 9 bases, with 11 bases between them. Primers included in the PCR were 60 Vbeta and 13 Jbeta primers. Sequencing was performed with immunoSEQ multiplex PCR; in TCRdb, only in-frame clones are kept and a portion is missing. The sample contains some 110,000 clones, approximately 81% of which appear only once. The sequencing input was PBMCs. The sequence derives from a woman in her late teens or twenties in good health and CMV-seropositive. The V call is TRBV19, the J call TRBJ2-2; no clear D. CDR3 residues: CASSILASRELFF. CDR3 nucleotide sequence: TGTGCCAGTAGTATTCTCGCCAGTCGGGAGCTGTTTTTT.